These 20 T cell receptor beta chains share one sample of origin, sequenced in a study of human T cells and chemical hapten exposure. Described time point: patch test 1, 2 weeks after DPC sensitization. This sample's treatment: therapeutic diphenylcyclopropenone sensitization with weekly scalp DPC. TCRdb re-called the RACE reads with MiXCR, one entry per CDR3 protein. The repertoire includes about 71,000 distinct CDR3 sequences, around 9.5% of them detected once, and 2.5% to 3.5% sits in the top ten. The sequences come from whole blood, collected in connection with sensitization to the hapten diphenylcyclopropenone (DPC). Receptors were obtained from a woman in her thirties or forties with alopecia areata. Some clones in this sample may be carry-over from other donors' samples.

This clonotype came up many times. V and J are TRBV21-1 and TRBJ2-7; the D call TRBD1 from the table was never checked on the DNA. TRBV21-1 represents a pseudogene. There are 13 residues in the CDR3. CDR3 sequence (DNA): TGTGCCGCTGCCTGGGCGCCCTCCTACGAGCAGTACTTC. Residues: CAAAWAPSYEQYF.

This clonotype was counted a few times. CDR3 amino acids: CSVAGWNTEAFF. The CDR3 bases are TGCAGCGTAGCAGGGTGGAACACTGAAGCTTTCTTT. The chain employs TRBV29-1 and TRBJ1-1; perhaps TRBD1 as D (5 bases). Trimming removed 6 bases at V and 1 base at J, with 9 bases between. Germline CDR1 SQVTM, CDR2 ANQGSEA. The CDR3 consists of 12 residues.

This clonotype was observed many times. J is TRBJ1-5 and V is TRBV30; D is ambiguous. V lost 0 bases and J lost 6, with 12 bases in between. Germline V CDR1 and CDR2: GTSNPN, SVGIG (reference sequence). CDR3 length: 14 residues. CDR3 bases: TGTGCCTGGAGTGTCGCGGAGGGCGGTCAGCCCCAGCATTTT. This sequence encodes CAWSVAEGGQPQHF.

In this sample, this clonotype turned up many times. V usage is TRBV27 and J usage is TRBJ1-2; 7 bases agree with TRBD1. Germline V lookup: CDR1 MNHEY, CDR2 SMNVEV (reference sequence). Germline trimming cut 5 bases from V and 4 bases from J; bases unmatched to any gene: 7. CDR3 length: 14 residues. The chain's CDR3 is CASSIRQGFYGYTF. The DNA of the CDR3 is TGTGCCAGCAGTATCAGACAGGGCTTCTATGGCTACACCTTC.

Many counts were recorded for this clonotype. V and J are TRBV27 and TRBJ1-2; D remains ambiguous. The ends were cut back, 5 bases at V and 3 bases at J, with 16 bases in the middle. Looked up from germline, CDR1 is MNHEY and CDR2 is SMNVEV (reference sequence). This CDR3 spans 15 amino acids. In DNA, the CDR3 is TGTGCCAGCAGTCCTTGGCGGATAGGCTACTATGGCTACACCTTC. This codes for CASSPWRIGYYGYTF.

The chain has TRBV23-1 and TRBJ2-7, with D tentatively TRBD1 (5 bases). TRBV23-1 is recorded as an ORF, its role being uncertain. This CDR3 has 17 residues. Trimming shortened V by 4 bases and J by 5 bases, and 24 bases separated the two germline ends. In nucleotides, the CDR3 is TGCGCCAGCAGTCTCCCCGGCCAGGGAAGGGTGCAGGACGAGCAGTACTTC. Translated, it gives CASSLPGQGRVQDEQYF.

This clonotype showed up just a few times. The chain links TRBV5-4 to TRBJ2-5; D perhaps matches TRBD1 (5 bases). Trimming left V 3 bases short and J 0 bases short, with 9 bases between. This CDR3 is built from 14 residues. The germline V gene has CDR1 SGHNT and CDR2 YYREEE (reference sequence). CDR3 nucleotide sequence: TGTGCCAGCAGCTCTAAGACAGACCAAGAGACCCAGTACTTC. This encodes CASSSKTDQETQYF.

This clonotype was recorded many times. This chain connects TRBV28 to TRBJ1-2; possibly TRBD1 for D (5 bases). V lost 7 bases, J lost 3 bases, and 18 bases lay in between. Germline values: CDR1 MDHEN, CDR2 SYDVKM. The CDR3 is made up of 15 amino acids. In DNA form, the CDR3 reads TGTGCCAGCACTAACGGGGGGGGTGGCGACTATGGCTACACCTTC. Encoded protein: CASTNGGGGDYGYTF.

This clonotype has a count of ten or more. The chain links TRBV7-2 to TRBJ1-2; 9 bases match TRBD1. The CDR3 has 16 residues. V shed 1 base, J shed 5 bases, and the junction held 8 bases outside the gene matches. Germline-derived CDR1 and CDR2 are SGHTA and FQGNSA. For the CDR3, the DNA is TGTGCCAGCAGCTTAGGGGGACAGGGTTTAGGGTATGGCTACACCTTC. Translated, it gives CASSLGGQGLGYGYTF.

This clonotype came up many times. This chain uses TRBV20-1 with TRBJ1-2; D perhaps matches TRBD1 (5 bases). This CDR3 is built from 13 residues. The germline V gene encodes CDR1 DFQATT and CDR2 SNEGSKA (reference sequence). Trimming took off 0 bases at V and 4 bases at J, with 9 bases between the two ends. CDR3: CSARDDSRYGYTF. The DNA of the CDR3 is TGCAGTGCTAGAGACGACAGTCGCTATGGCTACACCTTC.

The sample holds many counts of this clonotype. The chain combines TRBV7-8 with TRBJ2-1, with 10 bases that match TRBD2. J lost 3 bases, V lost 3 bases, and 2 bases had no gene match. The CDR3 is 15 amino acids. Germline V gives CDR1 SGHVS, CDR2 FQNEAQ. The CDR3 loop is CASSFVAGGYNEQFF. DNA for the CDR3: TGTGCCAGCAGCTTTGTAGCGGGGGGCTACAATGAGCAGTTCTTC.

This clonotype came up many times. The rearrangement links TRBV12-3 or TRBV12-4 to TRBJ1-2, with D maybe TRBD1 (5 bases). CDR3 length: 13 residues. V gave up 5 bases and J gave up 4 bases, with 11 bases separating them. CDR3 sequence: CASSPRDGYGYTF. The CDR3, as DNA: TGTGCCAGCAGTCCCAGGGATGGCTATGGCTACACCTTC.

This chain links TRBV7-8 with TRBJ1-1; no definite D call. CDR3 size: 13 residues. V lost 7 bases and J lost 1, with 10 bases in between. Germline CDR1 is SGHVS and CDR2 is FQNEAQ. The CDR3 protein is CASTPGRNTEAFF. In nucleotides, the CDR3 is TGTGCCAGCACCCCTGGACGGAACACTGAAGCTTTCTTT.

V and J are TRBV7-8 and TRBJ2-2, with D unresolved. The CDR3 covers 15 residues. The germline V gene encodes CDR1 SGHVS and CDR2 FQNEAQ. V lost 4 bases and J lost 4, with 13 bases in between. CDR3: CASSSTPNPTGELFF. CDR3 in DNA: TGTGCCAGCAGCTCGACACCGAACCCCACCGGGGAGCTGTTTTTT.

This clonotype was detected ten times or more. This chain uses TRBV24-1 with TRBJ2-1; D gene uncertain. CDR3 length equals 11 residues. Germline V gene sequence: CDR1 KGHDR, CDR2 SFDVKD. With 3 bases removed from V and 8 bases from J, the gap between germline ends came to 4 bases. The CDR3 region is CATSDGYEQFF. The CDR3 bases are TGTGCCACCAGTGATGGGTATGAGCAGTTCTTC.

This clonotype was seen ten or more times. The chain is built from TRBV6-1 and TRBJ1-1, with a possible D match to TRBD1 (6 bases). CDR3 size: 14 residues. Germline V gene data show CDR1 as MNHNS and CDR2 as SASEGT. V was cut by 7 bases and J by 5 bases, with 17 bases left in between. CDR3 amino acids: CASILEGGRTEAFF. The CDR3 DNA sequence: TGTGCCAGCATACTCGAGGGGGGACGAACTGAAGCTTTCTTT.

The CDR3 loop reads CASSLPQNTEAFF. CDR3 DNA sequence: TGTGCCAGCAGTTTACCACAGAACACTGAAGCTTTCTTT. The chain has TRBV28 and TRBJ1-1, with D unresolved. V dropped 2 bases and J dropped 1 base, with 5 bases sitting between them. Germline V lookup: CDR1 MDHEN, CDR2 SYDVKM. CDR3 length: 13 residues. The full variable domain, in which reference TRBV28 and TRBJ1-1 provide the parts outside the CDR3, is DVKVTQSSRYLVKRTGEKVFLECVQDMDHENMFWYRQDPGLGLRLIYFSYDVKMKEKGDIPEGYSVSREKKERFSLILESASTNQTSMYLCASSLPQNTEAFFGQGTRLTVV.

This clonotype has only one observation. The rearrangement joins TRBV28 to TRBJ1-1; 8 bases fit TRBD1. The CDR3 length is 12 residues. J gave up 11 bases and V 8 bases, and 10 bases lay outside the gene matches. CDR1 is MDHEN, CDR2 SYDVKM, per germline. Written as DNA, the CDR3 is TGTGCCAGCGGGACAGGTTTGGGGCAGGCTTTCTTT. This encodes CASGTGLGQAFF.

This clonotype was recorded many times. In nucleotides, the CDR3 is TGTGCCAGCAGCTTAGTTTCGGTAACCGGGGAGCTGTTTTTT. It yields the protein CASSLVSVTGELFF. J is TRBJ2-2 and V is TRBV7-9, with D unresolved. Between the trimmed V and J ends, which lost 1 base and 5 bases, there was a span of 8 bases. Germline-derived CDR1 and CDR2 are SEHNR and FQNEAQ (reference sequence). The CDR3 is made up of 14 amino acids.

This clonotype was seen many times. This rearrangement joins TRBV18 to TRBJ2-3; 8 bases map to TRBD2. The CDR3 length is 15 residues. Germline V CDR1 and CDR2: KGHSH, LQKENI. Trimming removed 3 bases from V and 4 bases from J; junction bases left unmatched: 6. The DNA for the CDR3 is TGTGCCAGCTCACCCGGACTAGCAGACGCAGATACGCAGTATTTT. Translating gives CASSPGLADADTQYF.